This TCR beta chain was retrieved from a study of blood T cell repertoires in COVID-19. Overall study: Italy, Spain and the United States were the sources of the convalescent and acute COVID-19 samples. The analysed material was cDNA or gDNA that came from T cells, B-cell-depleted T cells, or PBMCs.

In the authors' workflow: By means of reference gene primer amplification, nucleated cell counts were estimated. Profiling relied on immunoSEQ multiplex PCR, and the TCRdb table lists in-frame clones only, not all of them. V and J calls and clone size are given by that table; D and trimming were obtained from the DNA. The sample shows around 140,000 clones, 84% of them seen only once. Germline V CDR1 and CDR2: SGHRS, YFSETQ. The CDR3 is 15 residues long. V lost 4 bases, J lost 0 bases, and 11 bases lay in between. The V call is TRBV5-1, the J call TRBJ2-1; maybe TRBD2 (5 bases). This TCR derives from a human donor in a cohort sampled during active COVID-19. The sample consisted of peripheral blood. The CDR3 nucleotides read TGCGCCAGCAGCGTGACTACCGGCTCCTACAATGAGCAGTTCTTC. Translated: CASSVTTGSYNEQFF. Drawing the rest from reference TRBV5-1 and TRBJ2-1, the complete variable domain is KAGVTQTPRYLIKTRGQQVTLSCSPISGHRSVSWYQQTPGQGLQFLFEYFSETQRNKGNFPGRFSGRQFSNSRSEMNVSTLELGDSALYLCASSVTTGSYNEQFFGPGTRLTVL.